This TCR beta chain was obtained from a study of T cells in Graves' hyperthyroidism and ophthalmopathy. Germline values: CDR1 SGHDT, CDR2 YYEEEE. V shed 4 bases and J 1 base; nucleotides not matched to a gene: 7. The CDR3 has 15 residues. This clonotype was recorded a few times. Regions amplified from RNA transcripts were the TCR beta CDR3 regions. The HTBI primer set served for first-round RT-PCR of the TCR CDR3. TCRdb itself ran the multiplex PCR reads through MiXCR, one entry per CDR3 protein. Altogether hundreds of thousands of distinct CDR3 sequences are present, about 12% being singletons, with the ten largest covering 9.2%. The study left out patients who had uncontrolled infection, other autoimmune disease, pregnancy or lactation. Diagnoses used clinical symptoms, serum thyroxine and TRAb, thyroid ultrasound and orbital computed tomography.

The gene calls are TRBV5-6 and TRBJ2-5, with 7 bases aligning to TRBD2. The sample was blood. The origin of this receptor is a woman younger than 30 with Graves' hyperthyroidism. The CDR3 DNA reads TGTGCCAGCAGCGGGTTGGGAGGGGCCCAAGAGACCCAGTACTTC. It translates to CASSGLGGAQETQYF.